The clone carrying this TCR beta chain was seen many times. The sample originates from a study of T cells in Graves' hyperthyroidism and ophthalmopathy. TCR beta CDR3 region amplification was performed from RNA transcripts. With the HTBI primer set, the TCR CDR3 went through a first round of RT-PCR. Each CDR3 protein gets one entry after TCRdb re-called the multiplex PCR reads with MiXCR. The data hold 200,000 to 250,000 distinct CDR3 sequences, with about 24% observed a single time. CDR3 length: 15 amino acids. The germline V and J ends were trimmed by 2 bases and 2 bases, with 10 bases remaining between them. Germline CDR1 and CDR2: KGHDR and SFDVKD.

This sequence originates from a woman in her thirties or forties with Graves' ophthalmopathy. Material: blood. The J gene is TRBJ2-3, the V gene TRBV24-1; D not resolved. The DNA for the CDR3 is TGTGCCACCAGTGATTCACAGACCTACACAGATACGCAGTATTTT. Translation gives CATSDSQTYTDTQYF.